This entry concerns a single T cell receptor (beta chain). Its antigen is still unknown. The study drew its donors from healthy HIV-negative adults without recent acute infections or vaccinations. Trimming shortened V by 2 bases and J by 2 bases, and 11 bases separated the two germline ends. The germline V gene encodes CDR1 SGHRS and CDR2 YFSETQ. The CDR3 is 14 residues long. The sample originates from a study of shared clonotypes between healthy human individuals. Regarding the study as a whole: Clonotypes that were shared across a handful of donors made up around 5% of naive CD4 clonotypes. Among the subsets, naive ones generally showed larger estimated richness than memory ones.

Sequencing used immunoSEQ multiplex PCR; TCRdb keeps in-frame clones, though not all of them. The repertoire holds millions of clones, roughly 96% seen once, with under 0.15% in the top ten. This clonotype originated in a man aged 18 to 30 in good health. Sequenced material: naive CD4+ T cells sorted from blood. Subset in this sample: CD45RA+ positively selected. This sequence joins TRBV5-1 and TRBJ2-7, with D hard to call. Written as DNA, the CDR3 is TGCGCCAGCAGCTTAAGGGCAGAGACCTACGAGCAGTACTTC. Translated, it gives CASSLRAETYEQYF.